This record covers a single TCR beta chain. The sample is drawn from a study of T cells in Graves' hyperthyroidism and ophthalmopathy. The CDR3 runs 14 residues. Germline lookup yields CDR1 SQVTM and CDR2 ANQGSEA. V lost 4 bases, J lost 6 bases, and 16 bases lay in between. In patients aged 18 to 65, hyperthyroidism was newly diagnosed, with duration under 2 months. There were TCR beta CDR3 regions amplified from RNA transcripts. The primer set for the first-round RT-PCR of the TCR CDR3 was HTBI. TCRdb ran MiXCR on the multiplex PCR reads and lists one entry per CDR3 protein. The sample yields about 590,000 distinct CDR3 sequences, around a sixth seen once.

The material sequenced was blood. This chain connects TRBV29-1 to TRBJ2-1; D may be TRBD2 (6 bases). The receptor's source is a woman between 25 and 40 years old with Graves' hyperthyroidism. The CDR3 region is CSVGLVGGFNEQFF. CDR3 nucleotides: TGCAGCGTTGGGCTCGTGGGGGGTTTCAATGAGCAGTTCTTC.